Included here is one T cell receptor (beta chain) sequence, with context. What it binds is not known. This CDR3 comprises 16 residues. Per the germline V gene, CDR1 is LNHDA and CDR2 is SQIVND (reference sequence). Losses at the gene ends were 7 bases for V and 1 base for J; bases not matched to a gene: 10. The data were taken from a study of immune evolution from preneoplasia to lung adenocarcinoma. Between about 2013 and 2018, patients underwent resection in Japan or China. Two lung cancer pathologists independently confirmed each histologic diagnosis. Macro-dissection enriched premalignant or tumor cells before nucleic acid extraction. The study, taken as a whole, reports: Later-stage lesions seemingly showed higher T cell density and diversity than normal lung.

Libraries were prepared by immunoSEQ multiplex PCR; TCRdb keeps only in-frame clonotypes and omits some of them. Among 11,000 to 15,000 clones listed, about four fifths were seen once. The source material was FFPE minimally invasive lung adenocarcinoma tissue. The chain combines TRBV19 with TRBJ1-3, with 7 bases that match TRBD1. This TCR was recovered from a person aged 70 to 85 with lung adenocarcinoma. DNA of the CDR3: TGTGCCAGTACTACGGGACAGCCTTTTTCTGGAAACACCATATATTTT. Its translation is CASTTGQPFSGNTIYF.